The rows below give T cell receptor beta chains drawn from one sample of a study of T cells in Graves' hyperthyroidism and ophthalmopathy. TCRdb re-analysed the multiplex PCR reads in MiXCR, keeping a single row per CDR3 protein. The sample lists fewer than 750,000 distinct CDR3 sequences, about half occurring once. Sequencing was done on a sample of peripheral blood or thyroid tissue (not recorded which). These receptors were obtained from a woman aged 18-29 years with Graves' hyperthyroidism. Each CDR3 is given with its conserved first and last residue. A D gene is named only where the DNA matches it firmly.

J gene	V gene	D gene	CDR3 protein
TRBJ2-7	TRBV12-5	NA	CASGLWTNLSYEQYF
TRBJ2-7	TRBV29-1	NA	CSVSAIPGIEQYF
TRBJ1-4	TRBV7-3	NA	CASRGQSNTEKLFF
TRBJ2-5	TRBV20-1	NA	CSATKDYPQETQYF
TRBJ2-2	TRBV15	NA	CATSRDSALINLFTGELFF
TRBJ2-5	TRBV12-3/TRBV12-4	NA	CASSYPRVGKTQYF
TRBJ2-7	TRBV29-1	TRBD2	CSVEVLGLAGYEQYF
TRBJ2-3	TRBV10-2	NA	CASSESPVHADTQYF
TRBJ2-7	TRBV3-1	TRBD2	CASSQALGRGEQYF
TRBJ1-1	TRBV24-1	NA	CATTPPPRTAENTEAFF
TRBJ2-7	TRBV10-3	TRBD1	CAISEGQGAGNEQYF
TRBJ2-7	TRBV3-1	NA	CASSHRQPGEEQYF
TRBJ1-3	TRBV7-8	NA	CASSRERSSGNTIYF
TRBJ1-1	TRBV7-2	TRBD1	CASSGTGAQAEAFF
TRBJ2-7	TRBV2	TRBD2	CASIGLAGGFREQYF
TRBJ1-1	TRBV20-1	NA	CSAREGHPGTEAFF
TRBJ2-3	TRBV7-9	NA	CASSLYLGEDTQYF
TRBJ1-2	TRBV10-3	TRBD1	CAIGRSQGYYGYTF
TRBJ2-7	TRBV10-3	NA	CAISVDSSSYEQYF
TRBJ2-4	TRBV6-5	TRBD2	CAISYKAGGAKNIQYF
TRBJ2-2	TRBV15	TRBD1	CATRAQGPTGELFF
TRBJ2-7	TRBV20-1	NA	CSASAQAEQCF
TRBJ2-5	TRBV11-3	NA	CASSLAWAEETQYF
TRBJ1-2	TRBV25-1	NA	CASSEKRDYGYTF
TRBJ2-7	TRBV18	NA	CASSPEVDSYEQYF
TRBJ2-5	TRBV7-3	NA	CASTLEDRETQYF
TRBJ2-3	TRBV5-1	NA	CASSHSSSQYF
TRBJ1-1	TRBV29-1	NA	CSVRRAANTEAFF
TRBJ2-1	TRBV29-1	TRBD2	CSVVGPVGRAYNEQFF
TRBJ1-3	TRBV6-2/TRBV6-3	NA	CASSYESGDTIYF
TRBJ1-2	TRBV5-4	TRBD1	CASSLVQGADGYTF
TRBJ1-2	TRBV20-1	TRBD1	CSASRQGERYGYTF
TRBJ1-1	TRBV12-3/TRBV12-4	TRBD1	CASSQTGLAEAFF
TRBJ1-5	TRBV27	NA	CASRLYSNQPQHF
TRBJ1-5	TRBV12-3/TRBV12-4	NA	CASSQGPNQPQHF
TRBJ2-5	TRBV11-2	NA	CASSLAGSRKTQYF
TRBJ2-6	TRBV18	NA	CASSLTGGSSGANVLTF
TRBJ1-2	TRBV5-8	NA	CASSLGGDDSRRSYTF
TRBJ1-4	TRBV7-2	NA	CASSLRAGTSNEKLFF
TRBJ2-2	TRBV2	TRBD1	CATSSRDRRELFF
TRBJ1-4	TRBV7-2	NA	CASSLTKGRDNEKLFF